This paragraph reports one T cell receptor (beta chain). Produced via immunoSEQ multiplex PCR; TCRdb's table is partial and in-frame only. The table includes about 280,000 clones, nearly 90% detected once. The ends lost 4 bases at V and 5 bases at J; junction bases unmatched: 9. CDR3 length: 16 residues. Germline CDR1 KGHDR, CDR2 SFDVKD. The record originates from a study of blood T cell repertoires in COVID-19. Material for sequencing was PBMCs or T cells enriched from blood (not recorded which). This receptor was identified in a woman aged 18-29 years with acute COVID-19. The genes are TRBV24-1 and TRBJ2-4; TRBD1 matches 8 bases. CDR3 amino acids: CATSEAGGGVENIQYF. The CDR3 bases are TGTGCCACCAGTGAAGCAGGGGGCGGCGTCGAAAACATTCAGTACTTC.